A selection of T cell receptor beta chains follows, all from one sample in a study of blood T cells in healthy people across ages. TCRdb reanalysed the 5' RACE reads using MiXCR and keeps one entry per CDR3 protein. Here the sample spans more than 700,000 distinct CDR3 sequences, less than 70% being singletons. The sequenced sample consisted of blood. The receptors shown here come from a man older than 75 in good health. The CDR3 runs from the conserved cysteine through the conserved F or W. Each record gives: clone size, V gene, D gene, J gene, CDR3 DNA, CDR3 protein. A D gene is named only where the DNA matches it firmly. Clone size is shown for a subset of rows, as once, few, many or a class of expanded clone.

>once|TRBV28|.|TRBJ1-6
TGTGCCAGCAGCTCTAGCGGGAATGTCGGTTCACCCCTCCACTTT
CASSSSGNVGSPLHF
>.|TRBV29-1|TRBD1|TRBJ1-2
TGCAGCGGAGCAAGGACAGGCGACTATGGCTACACCTTC
CSGARTGDYGYTF
>.|TRBV7-9|.|TRBJ2-7
TGTGCCAGCAGCTTATCTGTCGGCGAGCAGTACTTC
CASSLSVGEQYF
>.|TRBV5-1|.|TRBJ1-2
TGCGCCAGCAGCGTAGAGACAGGTGCCCATGGCTACACCTTC
CASSVETGAHGYTF
>.|TRBV27|.|TRBJ2-4
TGTGCCAGCAGTTTGGGTACCAAAAACATTCAGTACTTC
CASSLGTKNIQYF
>once|TRBV11-3|TRBD2|TRBJ2-3
TGTGCCAGCAGCTCCGGGAGGACCCTTAGCACAGATACGCAGTATTTT
CASSSGRTLSTDTQYF
>few|TRBV5-1|.|TRBJ2-1
TGCGCCAGCAGCTTGGTTAGCCAGAACAATGAGCAGTTCTTC
CASSLVSQNNEQFF
>.|TRBV20-1|TRBD2|TRBJ2-1
TGCAGTGCTCCACTTAGCGGGAGGGCCTGGAATGAGCAGTTCTTC
CSAPLSGRAWNEQFF
>few|TRBV27|TRBD2|TRBJ2-3
TGTGCCAGCAGTTCCCTGGGGGGGAGTACAGATACGCAGTATTTT
CASSSLGGSTDTQYF
>few|TRBV24-1|.|TRBJ2-2
TGTGCCACCAGTGATTTAAACTGGGCGGGGAACACCGGGGAGCTGTTTTTT
CATSDLNWAGNTGELFF
>few|TRBV20-1|.|TRBJ2-4
TGCAGTGCTAGAGCCGGGGACAAAAACATTCAGTACTTC
CSARAGDKNIQYF
>.|TRBV11-2|.|TRBJ2-4
TGTGCCAGCAGCTTAGTTTCCAGCTGGGCCAAAAACATTCAGTACTTC
CASSLVSSWAKNIQYF
>.|TRBV7-2|.|TRBJ2-3
TGTGCCAGCAGCTTATACTCAAGCACAGATACGCAGTATTTT
CASSLYSSTDTQYF
>.|TRBV7-2|TRBD1|TRBJ2-5
TGTGCCAGCAGCGCCAGGGGGCGTCATGAGCAGTACTTC
CASSARGRHEQYF
>.|TRBV29-1|.|TRBJ1-2
TGCAGCGTTGGGGATCGGGGGCCCGCGGCTGGCTACACCTTC
CSVGDRGPAAGYTF
>few|TRBV5-1|TRBD1|TRBJ1-1
TGCGCCAGCAGCTTGTGGTGGACAGGGGGCTCTGAAGCTTTCTTT
CASSLWWTGGSEAFF
>once|TRBV3-1|.|TRBJ2-7
TGTGCCAGCAGCCAGGGGACCTATTGCAATGAGCAGTACTTC
CASSQGTYCNEQYF
>.|TRBV7-8|.|TRBJ1-2
TGTGCCAGCAGCTTAATCCGCGTCACTAACTATGGCTACACCTTC
CASSLIRVTNYGYTF
>.|TRBV6-2/TRBV6-3|.|TRBJ1-2
TGTGCCAGCACCCAACCGCCCTACAGGTCCTATGGCTACACCTTC
CASTQPPYRSYGYTF
>.|TRBV5-1|TRBD1|TRBJ2-3
TGCGCCAGCAGCTTGGCCATACAGGGGAGAGGCAGATACGCGTATTTT
CASSLAIQGRGRYAYF
>few|TRBV7-9|.|TRBJ2-7
TGTGCCAGCAGCTATCCGGGACACCACGAGCAGTACTTC
CASSYPGHHEQYF
>.|TRBV12-5|TRBD2|TRBJ2-5
TGTGCTAGTGGTTTGGGACTAGCGGGTAACCAAGAGACCCAGTACTTC
CASGLGLAGNQETQYF
>few|TRBV11-2|TRBD2|TRBJ2-7
TGTGCCAGCAGCTATTGGACTAGCGGGCCTACGAGCTCCTACGAGCAGTACTTC
CASSYWTSGPTSSYEQYF
>.|TRBV25-1|TRBD2|TRBJ2-7
TGTGCCAGGGGAGGGCTAAAAGGGGCTCGGGACTACGAGCAGTACTTC
CARGGLKGARDYEQYF
>.|TRBV29-1|.|TRBJ2-1
TGCAGCGCCAGAAACAGGGCCGGGGGAGACAATGAGCAGTTCTTC
CSARNRAGGDNEQFF
>few|TRBV6-1|.|TRBJ1-2
TGTGCCAGCAGCCTGACGTCGGGGCAGGGAGGGAGCTATGGCTACACCTTC
CASSLTSGQGGSYGYTF
>.|TRBV5-1|TRBD1|TRBJ2-7
TGCGCCAGCAGCTTGGGAGGGGGCCAATCCGGCGAGCAGTACTTC
CASSLGGGQSGEQYF
>few|TRBV7-8|TRBD1|TRBJ1-2
TGTGCCAGCAGCGCACACAGGGGGCGCGAGTATGGCTACACCTTC
CASSAHRGREYGYTF
>few|TRBV24-1|.|TRBJ1-2
TGTGCCACCAGTGATTTGCGGTTAGGGTACGGCTACACCTTC
CATSDLRLGYGYTF
>.|TRBV7-2|.|TRBJ1-2
TGTGCCAGCAGCTTAGTGGGCAACTATGGCTACACCTTC
CASSLVGNYGYTF
>.|TRBV4-2|.|TRBJ1-6
TGTGCCAGCAGCCGTGAAGGGGCAGAGAATTCACCCCTCCACTTT
CASSREGAENSPLHF
>.|TRBV5-1|TRBD1|TRBJ1-4
TGCGCCAGCAGCAAGGGGGCACCTATTGGGGAAAAACTGTTTTTT
CASSKGAPIGEKLFF
>.|TRBV20-1|.|TRBJ1-2
TGCAGTGCTAGAGATGGGGGTGCTGGCTACACCTTC
CSARDGGAGYTF
>.|TRBV20-1|TRBD1|TRBJ2-2
TGCAGTGCTGGACAGGGGGCTACCGGGGAGCTGTTTTTT
CSAGQGATGELFF
>.|TRBV3-1|TRBD2|TRBJ2-5
TGTGCCAGCCTCGGGACTAGCGGTGGGGAGACCCAGTACTTC
CASLGTSGGETQYF
>.|TRBV7-9|TRBD1|TRBJ2-7
TGTGCCAGCAGCTTAGAGAGGGGGCTCAACGAGCAGTACTTC
CASSLERGLNEQYF
>.|TRBV6-5|TRBD1|TRBJ1-6
TGTGCCAGCAGCAAGTCCGGGACAGCTAATTCACCCCTCCACTTT
CASSKSGTANSPLHF
>once|TRBV27|TRBD2|TRBJ2-1
TGTGCCAGCTCAAACCTTCTAGCGGAGGGGTACAATGAGCAGTTCTTC
CASSNLLAEGYNEQFF
>few|TRBV7-9|.|TRBJ1-1
TGTGCCAGCAGCCGTCCGGGAGTGAACACTGAAGCTTTCTTT
CASSRPGVNTEAFF
>.|TRBV5-1|TRBD2|TRBJ2-7
TGCGCCAGCAGCTTGGTTGGTTTGGGACTAGCGGACGAGCAGTACTTC
CASSLVGLGLADEQYF
>.|TRBV7-3|.|TRBJ2-1
TGTGCCAGCAGTACCATGGCAGAGGCCGGGTTCAATGGGCAGTTCTTC
CASSTMAEAGFNGQFF
>once|TRBV20-1|TRBD1|TRBJ2-7
TGCAGTGCTAGAGTACAGGGGGCCTCCTACGAGCAGTACTTC
CSARVQGASYEQYF
>few|TRBV7-6|.|TRBJ2-4
TGTGCCAGCAGCTCCTGGAGTGGGACCAGGCCGAACTTTGCCAAAAACATTCAGTACTTC
CASSSWSGTRPNFAKNIQYF
>.|TRBV4-1|TRBD2|TRBJ2-7
TGCGCCAGCAGCCAAGAGTCTAGCGGGCTATTCTACGAGCAGTACTTC
CASSQESSGLFYEQYF
>.|TRBV28|.|TRBJ1-6
TGTACCAGCAGTTTAAGCGGAACAGGGTTTTCACCCCTCCACTTT
CTSSLSGTGFSPLHF